These T cell receptor beta chains were read from a single sample in a study of blood T cells in healthy people across ages. TCRdb re-called the 5' RACE reads with MiXCR, one entry per CDR3 protein. The sample lists about 1.7 million distinct CDR3 sequences, about 30% occurring once. Source material: blood. These receptors were collected from a woman aged 30 to 39 in good health. The CDR3 runs from the conserved cysteine through the conserved F or W. The order of the fields is J gene, V gene, clone size, D gene, CDR3 protein, CDR3 DNA. A D gene is named only where the DNA matches it firmly. Not all rows give a size; the values are once, few, many and, for expanded clones, a class.

j_call: TRBJ2-5
v_call: TRBV20-1
clone_size: few
d_call: -
cdr3_aa: CSARLGVETQYF
cdr3_nt: TGCAGTGCTAGATTGGGCGTGGAGACCCAGTACTTC

j_call: TRBJ1-5
v_call: TRBV20-1
clone_size: -
d_call: TRBD1
cdr3_aa: CSARVGQAYSNQPQHF
cdr3_nt: TGCAGTGCTAGGGTGGGACAGGCATATAGCAATCAGCCCCAGCATTTT

j_call: TRBJ2-2
v_call: TRBV5-1
clone_size: few
d_call: -
cdr3_aa: CASGRPGTGELFF
cdr3_nt: TGCGCCAGCGGAAGGCCAGGCACCGGGGAGCTGTTTTTT

j_call: TRBJ1-5
v_call: TRBV18
clone_size: -
d_call: -
cdr3_aa: CASRRDGNNQPQHF
cdr3_nt: TGTGCCAGTCGCCGGGACGGTAATAATCAGCCCCAGCATTTT

j_call: TRBJ1-2
v_call: TRBV5-1
clone_size: few
d_call: TRBD1
cdr3_aa: CASSLEVHTGGEGYTF
cdr3_nt: TGCGCCAGCAGCTTGGAGGTGCACACAGGGGGCGAAGGCTACACCTTC

j_call: TRBJ1-2
v_call: TRBV5-6
clone_size: few
d_call: -
cdr3_aa: CASRLTGMYGYTF
cdr3_nt: TGTGCCAGCAGGTTGACCGGGATGTATGGCTACACCTTC

j_call: TRBJ2-1
v_call: TRBV10-1
clone_size: -
d_call: TRBD2
cdr3_aa: CASSLISGTSRTNEQFF
cdr3_nt: TGCGCCAGCAGCTTAATCTCCGGGACTAGTCGCACCAATGAGCAGTTCTTC

j_call: TRBJ1-5
v_call: TRBV20-1
clone_size: -
d_call: -
cdr3_aa: CSGLENSNQPQHF
cdr3_nt: TGCAGTGGTTTGGAGAATAGCAATCAGCCCCAGCATTTT

j_call: TRBJ2-1
v_call: TRBV9
clone_size: few
d_call: -
cdr3_aa: CASSVSEGGVYNEQFF
cdr3_nt: TGTGCCAGCAGCGTATCCGAGGGGGGGGTGTACAATGAGCAGTTCTTC

j_call: TRBJ2-7
v_call: TRBV5-1
clone_size: -
d_call: -
cdr3_aa: CASSLDFGVEQYF
cdr3_nt: TGCGCCAGCAGCTTGGATTTCGGGGTCGAGCAGTACTTC

j_call: TRBJ2-5
v_call: TRBV29-1
clone_size: -
d_call: TRBD1
cdr3_aa: CSVERGQGVRETQYF
cdr3_nt: TGCAGCGTTGAAAGGGGACAGGGGGTGAGGGAGACCCAGTACTTC

j_call: TRBJ2-1
v_call: TRBV4-3
clone_size: many
d_call: TRBD2
cdr3_aa: CASSQDWRGYNEQFF
cdr3_nt: TGCGCCAGCAGCCAAGACTGGCGGGGGTACAATGAGCAGTTCTTC

j_call: TRBJ2-2
v_call: TRBV7-6
clone_size: -
d_call: -
cdr3_aa: CASSGRSGVKAGELFF
cdr3_nt: TGTGCCAGCAGCGGCCGGAGCGGAGTGAAGGCCGGGGAGCTGTTTTTT

j_call: TRBJ2-2
v_call: TRBV10-2
clone_size: -
d_call: -
cdr3_aa: CASKEAGDTGELFF
cdr3_nt: TGCGCCAGCAAGGAGGCCGGGGACACCGGGGAGCTGTTTTTT

j_call: TRBJ2-7
v_call: TRBV6-6
clone_size: few
d_call: -
cdr3_aa: CASSQTSRNEQYF
cdr3_nt: TGTGCCAGCAGCCAAACTAGCCGAAACGAGCAGTACTTC

j_call: TRBJ2-7
v_call: TRBV30
clone_size: few
d_call: TRBD2
cdr3_aa: CAWTQPLAGAHYEQYF
cdr3_nt: TGTGCCTGGACCCAACCCCTAGCGGGCGCACACTACGAGCAGTACTTC

j_call: TRBJ2-1
v_call: TRBV5-1
clone_size: -
d_call: TRBD2
cdr3_aa: CASSSRLAGQSDEQFF
cdr3_nt: TGCGCCAGCAGCTCCCGACTAGCGGGGCAAAGCGATGAGCAGTTCTTC

j_call: TRBJ1-5
v_call: TRBV28
clone_size: -
d_call: -
cdr3_aa: CASSLEGPYSNQPQHF
cdr3_nt: TGTGCCAGCAGTTTGGAGGGCCCTTATAGCAATCAGCCCCAGCATTTT

j_call: TRBJ2-7
v_call: TRBV5-1
clone_size: few
d_call: TRBD2
cdr3_aa: CASSLAPSGSHRVYEQYF
cdr3_nt: TGCGCCAGCAGCTTGGCGCCTAGCGGGAGCCACCGGGTCTACGAGCAGTACTTC

j_call: TRBJ2-2
v_call: TRBV12-5
clone_size: few
d_call: -
cdr3_aa: CASGSGPANTGELFF
cdr3_nt: TGTGCTAGTGGTTCAGGCCCCGCGAACACCGGGGAGCTGTTTTTT

j_call: TRBJ1-2
v_call: TRBV7-3
clone_size: few
d_call: TRBD1
cdr3_aa: CASSLTVTGNGYTF
cdr3_nt: TGTGCCAGCAGCTTAACTGTGACAGGGAATGGCTACACCTTC

j_call: TRBJ2-1
v_call: TRBV25-1
clone_size: -
d_call: TRBD1
cdr3_aa: CANTGTGNPGEQFF
cdr3_nt: TGTGCCAATACCGGGACAGGGAATCCGGGTGAGCAGTTCTTC

j_call: TRBJ2-5
v_call: TRBV5-1
clone_size: -
d_call: -
cdr3_aa: CASRRTRGYQETQYF
cdr3_nt: TGCGCCAGCAGGCGGACGCGGGGATACCAAGAGACCCAGTACTTC

j_call: TRBJ2-3
v_call: TRBV7-8
clone_size: -
d_call: -
cdr3_aa: CASSPGSLADTQYF
cdr3_nt: TGTGCCAGCAGCCCCGGGAGCTTAGCAGATACGCAGTATTTT

j_call: TRBJ2-1
v_call: TRBV18
clone_size: few
d_call: TRBD1
cdr3_aa: CASSNPGTGYYEQFF
cdr3_nt: TGTGCCAGCTCAAACCCCGGGACAGGGTATTACGAGCAGTTCTTC

j_call: TRBJ2-1
v_call: TRBV11-2
clone_size: many
d_call: -
cdr3_aa: CASSLRRGPSEQFF
cdr3_nt: TGTGCCAGCAGCTTACGGCGGGGTCCAAGTGAGCAGTTCTTC

j_call: TRBJ2-2
v_call: TRBV10-3
clone_size: -
d_call: TRBD1
cdr3_aa: CAISTGGSTGELFF
cdr3_nt: TGTGCCATCAGCACAGGGGGATCTACCGGGGAGCTGTTTTTT

j_call: TRBJ2-4
v_call: TRBV20-1
clone_size: -
d_call: TRBD2
cdr3_aa: CSASLRGGGSYNEQYF
cdr3_nt: TGCAGCGCTAGTTTGCGGGGGGGTGGCTCCTACAATGAGCAGTACTTC

j_call: TRBJ2-4
v_call: TRBV18
clone_size: -
d_call: TRBD1
cdr3_aa: CASSPIPGQGNIQYF
cdr3_nt: TGTGCCAGCTCACCGATACCGGGACAGGGAAACATTCAGTACTTC

j_call: TRBJ1-2
v_call: TRBV11-2
clone_size: -
d_call: -
cdr3_aa: CASSRSGQDGYTF
cdr3_nt: TGTGCCAGCAGCAGGAGCGGGCAGGATGGCTACACCTTC

j_call: TRBJ1-2
v_call: TRBV6-6
clone_size: many
d_call: -
cdr3_aa: CASSYSGLYGYTF
cdr3_nt: TGTGCCAGCAGTTACTCCGGGCTCTATGGCTACACCTTC

j_call: TRBJ2-2
v_call: TRBV10-3
clone_size: -
d_call: TRBD2
cdr3_aa: CAIQGTSGVTGELFF
cdr3_nt: TGTGCCATCCAGGGGACTAGCGGTGTCACCGGGGAGCTGTTTTTT

j_call: TRBJ2-7
v_call: TRBV3-1
clone_size: once
d_call: -
cdr3_aa: CASSRITASEQYF
cdr3_nt: TGTGCCAGCAGCCGGATAACAGCAAGCGAGCAGTACTTC

j_call: TRBJ2-2
v_call: TRBV7-2
clone_size: few
d_call: -
cdr3_aa: CASSRGGSGTGELFF
cdr3_nt: TGTGCCAGCAGCCGAGGGGGGAGTGGAACCGGGGAGCTGTTTTTT

j_call: TRBJ2-3
v_call: TRBV7-2
clone_size: many
d_call: TRBD2
cdr3_aa: CASSHGLAGTSTDTQYF
cdr3_nt: TGTGCCAGCAGCCATGGACTAGCGGGGACTAGCACAGATACGCAGTATTTT

j_call: TRBJ1-4
v_call: TRBV5-1
clone_size: -
d_call: -
cdr3_aa: CASSWALGGNEKLFF
cdr3_nt: TGCGCCAGCAGCTGGGCGTTGGGGGGAAACGAAAAACTGTTTTTT

j_call: TRBJ2-1
v_call: TRBV4-1
clone_size: few
d_call: TRBD2
cdr3_aa: CASSQGRLAGNEQFF
cdr3_nt: TGCGCCAGCAGCCAAGGTCGGCTAGCGGGCAATGAGCAGTTCTTC

j_call: TRBJ2-1
v_call: TRBV4-2
clone_size: few
d_call: -
cdr3_aa: CAGSQDRGAINEQFF
cdr3_nt: TGTGCCGGCAGCCAAGACCGGGGGGCGATAAATGAGCAGTTCTTC

j_call: TRBJ2-7
v_call: TRBV5-5
clone_size: many
d_call: -
cdr3_aa: CASSPNQQISYEQYF
cdr3_nt: TGTGCCAGCAGCCCAAACCAACAGATCTCCTACGAGCAGTACTTC

j_call: TRBJ2-5
v_call: TRBV5-1
clone_size: few
d_call: TRBD2
cdr3_aa: CASSPTSLPQETQYF
cdr3_nt: TGCGCCAGCAGCCCGACTAGCCTCCCCCAAGAGACCCAGTACTTC

j_call: TRBJ2-1
v_call: TRBV11-2
clone_size: many
d_call: -
cdr3_aa: CASSLDISSIEQFF
cdr3_nt: TGTGCCAGCAGCTTAGATATTAGTAGCATTGAGCAGTTCTTC

j_call: TRBJ2-7
v_call: TRBV5-6
clone_size: -
d_call: TRBD1
cdr3_aa: CASSAQGAREQYF
cdr3_nt: TGTGCCAGCAGCGCTCAGGGGGCGCGGGAGCAGTACTTC

j_call: TRBJ2-2
v_call: TRBV7-2
clone_size: -
d_call: TRBD1
cdr3_aa: CASSLTGTGGAGELFF
cdr3_nt: TGTGCCAGCAGCCTCACCGGGACAGGGGGTGCCGGGGAGCTGTTTTTT

j_call: TRBJ2-1
v_call: TRBV6-2/TRBV6-3
clone_size: few
d_call: -
cdr3_aa: CASSYSRGASSSYNEQFF
cdr3_nt: TGTGCCAGCAGTTACTCGAGAGGCGCGTCAAGCTCCTACAATGAGCAGTTCTTC

j_call: TRBJ2-1
v_call: TRBV6-6
clone_size: -
d_call: -
cdr3_aa: CASSYSSGQYNEQFF
cdr3_nt: TGTGCCAGCAGTTACTCGTCCGGCCAGTACAATGAGCAGTTCTTC

j_call: TRBJ2-1
v_call: TRBV12-3/TRBV12-4
clone_size: -
d_call: TRBD2
cdr3_aa: CASRSPGGSYNEQFF
cdr3_nt: TGTGCCAGCAGATCCCCGGGAGGATCCTACAATGAGCAGTTCTTC

j_call: TRBJ1-5
v_call: TRBV20-1
clone_size: many
d_call: TRBD1
cdr3_aa: CSATTGTGGPYSNQPQHF
cdr3_nt: TGCAGTGCTACAACCGGGACAGGGGGCCCGTATAGCAATCAGCCCCAGCATTTT

j_call: TRBJ2-1
v_call: TRBV5-5
clone_size: few
d_call: -
cdr3_aa: CASSLAGASAEQFF
cdr3_nt: TGTGCCAGCAGCTTGGCCGGGGCCTCTGCTGAGCAGTTCTTC

j_call: TRBJ2-1
v_call: TRBV12-5
clone_size: few
d_call: -
cdr3_aa: CASGSAGNEQFF
cdr3_nt: TGTGCTAGTGGCTCGGCGGGGAATGAGCAGTTCTTC

j_call: TRBJ1-5
v_call: TRBV20-1
clone_size: -
d_call: -
cdr3_aa: CSARETARNQPQHF
cdr3_nt: TGCAGTGCTAGAGAGACAGCCCGCAATCAGCCCCAGCATTTT

j_call: TRBJ1-5
v_call: TRBV4-1
clone_size: few
d_call: -
cdr3_aa: CASSQDEVQPQHF
cdr3_nt: TGCGCCAGCAGCCAAGACGAGGTCCAGCCCCAGCATTTT

j_call: TRBJ2-1
v_call: TRBV20-1
clone_size: -
d_call: -
cdr3_aa: CSARDPGRGSSYNEQFF
cdr3_nt: TGCAGTGCTAGAGATCCGGGTCGGGGCAGCTCCTACAATGAGCAGTTCTTC

j_call: TRBJ1-6
v_call: TRBV7-3
clone_size: -
d_call: -
cdr3_aa: CASSLNAVSPLHF
cdr3_nt: TGTGCCAGCAGCTTAAACGCGGTTTCACCCCTCCACTTT